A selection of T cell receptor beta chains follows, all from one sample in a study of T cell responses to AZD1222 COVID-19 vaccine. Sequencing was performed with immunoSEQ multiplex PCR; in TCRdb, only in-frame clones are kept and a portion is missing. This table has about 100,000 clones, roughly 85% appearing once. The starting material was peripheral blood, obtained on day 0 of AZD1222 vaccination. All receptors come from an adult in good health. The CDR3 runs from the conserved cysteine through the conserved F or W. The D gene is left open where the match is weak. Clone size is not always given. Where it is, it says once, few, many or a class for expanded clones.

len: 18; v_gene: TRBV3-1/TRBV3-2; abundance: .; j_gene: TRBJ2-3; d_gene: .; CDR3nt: TGTGCCAGCAGCCAAGAAGTAGGAGCGCGTACTAGCACAGATACGCAGTATTTT; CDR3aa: CASSQEVGARTSTDTQYF
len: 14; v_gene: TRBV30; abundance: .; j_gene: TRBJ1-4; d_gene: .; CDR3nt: TGTGCCTGGAGTCCCCTCGGAACTAATGAAAAACTGTTTTTT; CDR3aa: CAWSPLGTNEKLFF
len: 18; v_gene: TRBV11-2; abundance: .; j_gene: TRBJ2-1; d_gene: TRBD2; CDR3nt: TGTGCCAGCAGTTCTCCCCCCTTAGCGGGATCTTTCTACAATGAGCAGTTCTTC; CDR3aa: CASSSPPLAGSFYNEQFF
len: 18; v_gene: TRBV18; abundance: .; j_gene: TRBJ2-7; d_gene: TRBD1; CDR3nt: TGTGCCAGCTCACCCCCCGGGACAGGGGAAGGCAGTCGGAACGAGCAGTACTTC; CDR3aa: CASSPPGTGEGSRNEQYF
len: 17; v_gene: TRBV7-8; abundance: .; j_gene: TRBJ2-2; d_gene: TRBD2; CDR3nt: TGTGCCAGCAGCTTAATACAAGCGGGGGGGAACACCGGGGAGCTGTTTTTT; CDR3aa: CASSLIQAGGNTGELFF
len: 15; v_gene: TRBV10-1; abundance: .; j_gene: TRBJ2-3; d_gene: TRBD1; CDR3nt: TGCGCCAGCAGTGAGGACAGGGGGCACACAGATACGCAGTATTTT; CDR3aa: CASSEDRGHTDTQYF
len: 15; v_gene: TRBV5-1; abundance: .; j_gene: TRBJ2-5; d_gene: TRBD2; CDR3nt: TGCGCCAGCACCCCGGGAAATAGCGGGGGGGAGACCCAGTACTTC; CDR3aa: CASTPGNSGGETQYF
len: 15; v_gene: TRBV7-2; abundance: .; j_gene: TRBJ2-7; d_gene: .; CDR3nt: TGTGCCAGCAGCTTAGTCGCGGGGGCACCCTACGAGCAGTACTTC; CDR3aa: CASSLVAGAPYEQYF
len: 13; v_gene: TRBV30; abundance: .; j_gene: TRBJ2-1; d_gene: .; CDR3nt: .; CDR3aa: CVWSVGAGAYYFF
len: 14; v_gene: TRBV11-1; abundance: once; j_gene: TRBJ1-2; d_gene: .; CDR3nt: TGTGCCAGCAGCTTATACCCGGGCGACTATGGCTACACCTTC; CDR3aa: CASSLYPGDYGYTF
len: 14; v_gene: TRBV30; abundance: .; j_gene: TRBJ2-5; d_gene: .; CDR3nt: TGTGCCTGGAGTAGGATCGGGGGTTTGGAGACCCAGTACTTC; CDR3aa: CAWSRIGGLETQYF
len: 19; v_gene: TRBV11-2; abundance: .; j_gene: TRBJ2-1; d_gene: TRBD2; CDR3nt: TGTGCCAGCACCCCCGGGACTAGCGGCTTACTCGACTCCTACAATGAGCAGTTCTTC; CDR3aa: CASTPGTSGLLDSYNEQFF
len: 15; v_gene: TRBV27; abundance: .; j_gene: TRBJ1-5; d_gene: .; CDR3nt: TGTGCCAGCAGTTTATGGGGGGACACAAATCAGCCCCAGCATTTT; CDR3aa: CASSLWGDTNQPQHF
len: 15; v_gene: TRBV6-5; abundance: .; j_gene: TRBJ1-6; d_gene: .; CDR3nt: TGTGCCAGCAGTAGAATAAAAGGGGCGGAATCACCCCTCCACTTT; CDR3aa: CASSRIKGAESPLHF
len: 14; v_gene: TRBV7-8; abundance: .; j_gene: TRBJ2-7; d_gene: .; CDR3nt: TGTGCTAGCAGCCCAGGGACAAGTTTACACGAGCAGTACTTC; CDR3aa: CASSPGTSLHEQYF
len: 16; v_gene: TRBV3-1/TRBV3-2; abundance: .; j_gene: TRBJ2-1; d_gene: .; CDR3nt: TGTGCCAGCAGCCAATATGGGTCCAATACTGGGAATGAGCAGTTCTTC; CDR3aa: CASSQYGSNTGNEQFF
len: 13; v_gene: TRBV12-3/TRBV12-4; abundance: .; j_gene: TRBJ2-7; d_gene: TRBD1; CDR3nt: TGTGCCAGCAGTCCAACAGGGGCTCACGAGCAGTACTTC; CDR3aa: CASSPTGAHEQYF
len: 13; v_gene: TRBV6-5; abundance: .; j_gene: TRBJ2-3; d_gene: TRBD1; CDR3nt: TGTGCCAGCAGTCGACAGGGGTGGGATACGCAGTATTTT; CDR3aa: CASSRQGWDTQYF
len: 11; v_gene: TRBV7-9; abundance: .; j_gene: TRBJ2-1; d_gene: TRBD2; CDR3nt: TGTGCCGACTTAGCGGGATTTGAGCAGTTCTTC; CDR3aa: CADLAGFEQFF
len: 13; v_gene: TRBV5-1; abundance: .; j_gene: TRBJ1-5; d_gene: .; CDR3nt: TGCGCCAGCAGCTGGGATGCGTCTCAGCCCCAGCATTTT; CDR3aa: CASSWDASQPQHF
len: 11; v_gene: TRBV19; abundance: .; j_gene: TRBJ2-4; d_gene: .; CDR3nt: TGTGCCAGTAGGTCGAAAAACATTCAGTACTTC; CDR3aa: CASRSKNIQYF
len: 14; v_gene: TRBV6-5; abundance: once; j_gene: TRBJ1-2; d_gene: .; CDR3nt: TGTGCCAGCCGGCGACAGCACGGGGAAGATGGCTACACCTTC; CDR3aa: CASRRQHGEDGYTF
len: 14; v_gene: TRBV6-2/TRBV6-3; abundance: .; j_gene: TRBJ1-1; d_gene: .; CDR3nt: TGTGCCAGCACCCCTTTTTCGTCGAACACTGAAGCTTTCTTT; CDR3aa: CASTPFSSNTEAFF
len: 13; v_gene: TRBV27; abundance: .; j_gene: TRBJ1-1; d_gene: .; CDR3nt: TGTGCCAGCAGTTTAGGGATGAACACTGAAGCTTTCTTT; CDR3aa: CASSLGMNTEAFF
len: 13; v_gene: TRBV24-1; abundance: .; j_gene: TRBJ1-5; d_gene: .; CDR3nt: TGTGCCACCGCAGGGGATAGCAATCAGCCCCAGCATTTT; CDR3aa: CATAGDSNQPQHF
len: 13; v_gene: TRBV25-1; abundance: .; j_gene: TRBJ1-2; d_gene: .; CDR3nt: TGTGCCAGCAGTGTCATGGTAGGGTATGGCTACACCTTC; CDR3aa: CASSVMVGYGYTF
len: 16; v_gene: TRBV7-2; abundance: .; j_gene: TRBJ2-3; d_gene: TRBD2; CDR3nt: TGTGCCAGCAGCCTACCGGGTAGCGGGAGGACAGATACGCAGTATTTT; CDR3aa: CASSLPGSGRTDTQYF
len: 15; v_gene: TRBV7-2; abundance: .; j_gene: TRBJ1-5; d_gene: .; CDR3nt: TGTGCCAGCAGCCCCCCAGGGGTGAGCAATCAGCCCCAGCATTTT; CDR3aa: CASSPPGVSNQPQHF
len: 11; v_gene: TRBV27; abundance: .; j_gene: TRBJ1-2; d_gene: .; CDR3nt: TGTGCCAGCAGATCCGTCTATGGCTACACCTTC; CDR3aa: CASRSVYGYTF
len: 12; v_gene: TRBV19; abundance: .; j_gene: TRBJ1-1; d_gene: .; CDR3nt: TGTGCCAGTAGGGGACCAAACACTGAAGCTTTCTTT; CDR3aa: CASRGPNTEAFF
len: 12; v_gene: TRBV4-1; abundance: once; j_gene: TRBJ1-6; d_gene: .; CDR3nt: TGCGCCAGCAGCCAATCGAGTTCACCCCTCCACTTT; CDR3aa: CASSQSSSPLHF